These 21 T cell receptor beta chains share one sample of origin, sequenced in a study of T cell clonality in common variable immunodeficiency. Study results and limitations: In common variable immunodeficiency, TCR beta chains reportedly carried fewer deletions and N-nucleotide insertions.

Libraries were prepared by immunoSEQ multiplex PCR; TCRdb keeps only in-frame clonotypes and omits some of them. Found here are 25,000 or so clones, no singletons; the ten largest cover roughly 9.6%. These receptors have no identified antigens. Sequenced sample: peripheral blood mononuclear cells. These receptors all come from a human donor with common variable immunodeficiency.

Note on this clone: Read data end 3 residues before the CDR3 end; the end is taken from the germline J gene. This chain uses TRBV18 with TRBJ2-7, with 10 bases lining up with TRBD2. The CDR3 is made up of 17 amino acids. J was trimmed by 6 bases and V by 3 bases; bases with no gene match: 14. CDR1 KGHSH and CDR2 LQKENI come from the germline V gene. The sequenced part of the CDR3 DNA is TGTGCCAGCTCACCTATCCCAACGGCTAGCGGGGGCGGCGAG. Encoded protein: CASSPIPTASGGGE. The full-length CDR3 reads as CASSPIPTASGGGEQYF.

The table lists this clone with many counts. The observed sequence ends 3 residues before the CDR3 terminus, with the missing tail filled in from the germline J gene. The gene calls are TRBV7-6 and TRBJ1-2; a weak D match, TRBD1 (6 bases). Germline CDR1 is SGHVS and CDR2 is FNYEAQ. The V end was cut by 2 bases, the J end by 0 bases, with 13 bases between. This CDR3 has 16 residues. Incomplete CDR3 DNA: TGTGCCAGCAGCTTACGCCCGGACAGACCTAACTATGGC. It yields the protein CASSLRPDRPNYG. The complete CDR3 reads CASSLRPDRPNYGYTF. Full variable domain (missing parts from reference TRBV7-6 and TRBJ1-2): GAGVSQSPRYKVTKRGQDVALRCDPISGHVSLYWYRQALGQGPEFLTYFNYEAQQDKSGLPNDRFSAERPEGSISTLTIQRTEQRDSAMYRCASSLRPDRPNYGYTFGSGTRLTVV.

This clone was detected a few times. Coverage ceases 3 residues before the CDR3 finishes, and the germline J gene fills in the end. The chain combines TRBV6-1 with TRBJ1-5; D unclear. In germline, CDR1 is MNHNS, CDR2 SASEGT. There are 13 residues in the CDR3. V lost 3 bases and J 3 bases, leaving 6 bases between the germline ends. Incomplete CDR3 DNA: TGTGCCAGCAGTGATCAGAACAATCAGCCC. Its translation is CASSDQNNQP. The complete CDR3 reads CASSDQNNQPQHF.

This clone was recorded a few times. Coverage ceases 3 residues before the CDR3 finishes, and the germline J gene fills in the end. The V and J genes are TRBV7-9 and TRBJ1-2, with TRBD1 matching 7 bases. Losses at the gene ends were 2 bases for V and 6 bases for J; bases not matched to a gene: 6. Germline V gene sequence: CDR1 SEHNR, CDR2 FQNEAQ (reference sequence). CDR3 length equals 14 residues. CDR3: CASSLSDREDGYTF. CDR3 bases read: TGTGCCAGCAGCTTATCCGACAGGGAGGATGGC.

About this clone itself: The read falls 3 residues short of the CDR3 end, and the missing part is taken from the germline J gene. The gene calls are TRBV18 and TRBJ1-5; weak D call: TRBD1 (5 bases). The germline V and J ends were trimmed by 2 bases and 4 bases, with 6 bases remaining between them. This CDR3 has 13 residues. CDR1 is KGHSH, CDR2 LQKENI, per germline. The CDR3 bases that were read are TGTGCCAGCTCACCAGGGGGGAATCAGCCC. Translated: CASSPGGNQP. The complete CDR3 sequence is CASSPGGNQPQHF.

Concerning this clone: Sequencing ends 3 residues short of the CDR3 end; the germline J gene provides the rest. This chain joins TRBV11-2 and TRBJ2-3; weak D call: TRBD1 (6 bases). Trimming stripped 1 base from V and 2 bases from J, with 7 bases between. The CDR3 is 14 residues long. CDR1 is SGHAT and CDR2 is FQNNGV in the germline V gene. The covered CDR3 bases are TGTGCCAGCAGCTTAGGACAGGCCACAGATACG. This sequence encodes CASSLGQATDT. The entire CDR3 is CASSLGQATDTQYF.

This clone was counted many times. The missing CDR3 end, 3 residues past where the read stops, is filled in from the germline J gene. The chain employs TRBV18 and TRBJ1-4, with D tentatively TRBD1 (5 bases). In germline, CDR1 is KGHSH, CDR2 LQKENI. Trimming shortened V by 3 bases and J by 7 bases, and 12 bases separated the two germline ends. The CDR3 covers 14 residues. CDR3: CASSPEITGEKLFF. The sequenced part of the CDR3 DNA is TGTGCCAGCTCACCGGAGATAACAGGTGAAAAA.

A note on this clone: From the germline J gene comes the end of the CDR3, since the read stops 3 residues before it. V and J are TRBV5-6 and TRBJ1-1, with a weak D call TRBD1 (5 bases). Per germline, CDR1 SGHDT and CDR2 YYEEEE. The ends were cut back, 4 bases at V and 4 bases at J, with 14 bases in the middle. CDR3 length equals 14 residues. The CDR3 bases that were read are TGTGCCAGCAGCCGGAAAGGGGTTCTCACTGAA. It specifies CASSRKGVLTE. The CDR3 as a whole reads CASSRKGVLTEAFF.

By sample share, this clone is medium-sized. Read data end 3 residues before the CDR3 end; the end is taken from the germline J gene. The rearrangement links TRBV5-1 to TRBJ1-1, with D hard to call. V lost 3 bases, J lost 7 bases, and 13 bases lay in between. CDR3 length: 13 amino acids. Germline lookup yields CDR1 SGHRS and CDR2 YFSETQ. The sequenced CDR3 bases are TGCGCCAGCAGCTCCGCGGGCGGTGGTGAA. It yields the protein CASSSAGGGE. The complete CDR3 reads CASSSAGGGEAFF. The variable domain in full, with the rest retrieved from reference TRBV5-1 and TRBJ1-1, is KAGVTQTPRYLIKTRGQQVTLSCSPISGHRSVSWYQQTPGQGLQFLFEYFSETQRNKGNFPGRFSGRQFSNSRSEMNVSTLELGDSALYLCASSSAGGGEAFFGQGTRLTVV.

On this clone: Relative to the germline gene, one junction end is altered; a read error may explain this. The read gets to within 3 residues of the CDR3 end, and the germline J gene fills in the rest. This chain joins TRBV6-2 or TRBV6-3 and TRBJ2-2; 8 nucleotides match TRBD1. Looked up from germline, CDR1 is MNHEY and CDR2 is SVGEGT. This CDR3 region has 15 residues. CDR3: CASSDRGPSAGGLFF. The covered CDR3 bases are TGTGCCAGCAGTGACAGGGGACCCTCGGCCGGGGGG.

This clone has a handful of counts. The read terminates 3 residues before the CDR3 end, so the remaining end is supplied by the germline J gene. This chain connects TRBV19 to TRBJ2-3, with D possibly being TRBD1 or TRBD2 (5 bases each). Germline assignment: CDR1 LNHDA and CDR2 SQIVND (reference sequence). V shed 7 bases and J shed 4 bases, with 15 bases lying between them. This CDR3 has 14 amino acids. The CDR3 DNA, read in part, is TGTGCCAGTACTGAGGGGCTCGGATCAGATACG. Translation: CASTEGLGSDT. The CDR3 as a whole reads CASTEGLGSDTQYF.

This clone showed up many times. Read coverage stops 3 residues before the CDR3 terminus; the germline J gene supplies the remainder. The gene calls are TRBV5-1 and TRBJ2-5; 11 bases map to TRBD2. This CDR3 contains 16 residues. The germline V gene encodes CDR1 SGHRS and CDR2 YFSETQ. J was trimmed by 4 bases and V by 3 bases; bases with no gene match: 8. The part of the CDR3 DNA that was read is TGCGCCAGCAGCTGGGGACTAGCGGAGGGGCGAGAGACC. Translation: CASSWGLAEGRET. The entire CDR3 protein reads CASSWGLAEGRETQYF.

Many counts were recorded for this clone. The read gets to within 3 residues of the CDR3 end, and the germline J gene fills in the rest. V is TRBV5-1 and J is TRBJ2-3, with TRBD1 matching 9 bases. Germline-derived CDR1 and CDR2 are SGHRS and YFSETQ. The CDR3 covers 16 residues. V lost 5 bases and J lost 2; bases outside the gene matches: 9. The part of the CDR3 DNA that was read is TGCGCCAGCAGGCGTTCGGGGACAGGGAACACAGATACG. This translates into CASRRSGTGNTDT. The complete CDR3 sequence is CASRRSGTGNTDTQYF.

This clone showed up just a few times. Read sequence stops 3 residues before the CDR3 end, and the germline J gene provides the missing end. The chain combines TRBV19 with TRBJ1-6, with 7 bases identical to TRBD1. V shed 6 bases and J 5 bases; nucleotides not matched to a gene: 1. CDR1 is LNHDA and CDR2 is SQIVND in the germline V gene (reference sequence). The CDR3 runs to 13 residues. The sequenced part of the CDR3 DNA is TGTGCCAGTAGGACAGGGAATAATTCACCC. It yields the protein CASRTGNNSP. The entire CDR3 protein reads CASRTGNNSPLHF.

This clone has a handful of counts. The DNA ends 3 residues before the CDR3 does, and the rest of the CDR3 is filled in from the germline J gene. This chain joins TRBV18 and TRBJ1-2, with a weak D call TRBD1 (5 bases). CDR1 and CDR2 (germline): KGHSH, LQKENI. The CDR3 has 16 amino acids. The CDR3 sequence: CASSPPAAGPLGGYTF. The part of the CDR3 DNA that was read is TGTGCCAGCTCACCCCCCGCAGCAGGGCCCCTGGGGGGC.

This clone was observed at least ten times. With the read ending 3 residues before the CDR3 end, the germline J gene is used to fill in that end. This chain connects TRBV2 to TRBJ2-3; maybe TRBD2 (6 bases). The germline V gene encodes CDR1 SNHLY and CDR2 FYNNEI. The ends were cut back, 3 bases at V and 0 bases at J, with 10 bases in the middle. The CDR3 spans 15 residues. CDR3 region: CASSDRDFSTDTQYF. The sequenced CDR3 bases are TGTGCCAGCAGTGACCGGGACTTTAGCACAGATACG.

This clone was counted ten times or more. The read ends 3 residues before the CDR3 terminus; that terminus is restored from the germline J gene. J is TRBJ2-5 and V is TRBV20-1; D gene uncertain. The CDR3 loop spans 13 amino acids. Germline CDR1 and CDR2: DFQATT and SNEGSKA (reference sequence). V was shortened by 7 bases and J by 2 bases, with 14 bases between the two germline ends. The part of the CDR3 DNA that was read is TGCAGTGTCAAGCTGCCGATTCAAGAGACC. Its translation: CSVKLPIQET. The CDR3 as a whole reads CSVKLPIQETQYF.

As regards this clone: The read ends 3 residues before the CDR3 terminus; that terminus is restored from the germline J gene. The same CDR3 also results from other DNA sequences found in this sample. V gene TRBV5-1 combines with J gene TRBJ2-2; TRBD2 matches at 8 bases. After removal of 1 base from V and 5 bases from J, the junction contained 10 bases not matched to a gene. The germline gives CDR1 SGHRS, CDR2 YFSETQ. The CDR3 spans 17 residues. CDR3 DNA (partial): TGCGCCAGCAGCTTGTTACTAGCGGCCGGGGGGACCGGGGAG. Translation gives CASSLLLAAGGTGE. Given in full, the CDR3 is CASSLLLAAGGTGELFF.

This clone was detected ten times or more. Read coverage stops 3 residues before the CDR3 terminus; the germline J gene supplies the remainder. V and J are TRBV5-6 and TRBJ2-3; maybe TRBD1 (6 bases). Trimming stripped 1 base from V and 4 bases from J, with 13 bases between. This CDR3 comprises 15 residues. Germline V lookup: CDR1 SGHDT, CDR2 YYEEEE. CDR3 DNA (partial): TGTGCCAGCAGCTTGTGGGGACATAGCGCAGATACG. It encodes CASSLWGHSADT. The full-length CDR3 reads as CASSLWGHSADTQYF.

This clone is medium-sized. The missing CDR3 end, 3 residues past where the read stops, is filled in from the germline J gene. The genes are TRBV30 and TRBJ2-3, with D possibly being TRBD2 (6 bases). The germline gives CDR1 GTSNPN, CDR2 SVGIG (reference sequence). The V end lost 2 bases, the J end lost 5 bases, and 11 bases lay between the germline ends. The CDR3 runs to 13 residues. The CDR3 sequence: CAWSRRGGDTQYF. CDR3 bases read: TGTGCCTGGAGTAGGCGGGGAGGAGATACG.

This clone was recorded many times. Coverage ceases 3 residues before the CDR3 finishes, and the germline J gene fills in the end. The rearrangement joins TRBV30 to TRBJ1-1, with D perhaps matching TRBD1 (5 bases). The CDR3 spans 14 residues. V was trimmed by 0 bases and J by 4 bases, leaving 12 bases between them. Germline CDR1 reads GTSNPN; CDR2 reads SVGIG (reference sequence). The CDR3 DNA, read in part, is TGTGCCTGGAGTGTATACAGGCCCACCACTGAA. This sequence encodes CAWSVYRPTTE. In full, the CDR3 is CAWSVYRPTTEAFF.